The clone carrying this T cell receptor (beta chain) was found many times. Its specificity is unknown. Over 200 million TCR-beta sequences from 15-18 subjects were obtained in each sequencing run. TCRdb reanalysed the 5' RACE reads using MiXCR and keeps one entry per CDR3 protein. The table has about 74,000 distinct CDR3 sequences, roughly 5.5% seen once. This entry belongs to a study of neurological immune-mediated disorders. Study findings and constraints: One cluster of related CDR3 sequences contained, by phylogenetic grouping, the repertoires of 18 of 34 multiple sclerosis patients and formed a possible signature. The authors found no clinical or MRI feature associated with the multiple sclerosis repertoire cluster.

Unsorted libraries were prepared from 2 million PBMCs that had been stored at -80 C. Unmatched junction bases numbered 5, after V lost 5 bases and J lost 4 bases. The CDR3 runs to 14 residues. Germline V CDR1 and CDR2: MNHEY, SMNVEV (reference sequence). The specimen was PBMCs. This chain joins TRBV27 and TRBJ1-3, with TRBD1 matching 7 bases. The sequence came from a man between 18 and 35 years old with multiple sclerosis. The CDR3 nucleotides read TGTGCCAGCAGTGCCGACAGGGTGGGAAACACCATATATTTT. Protein: CASSADRVGNTIYF.